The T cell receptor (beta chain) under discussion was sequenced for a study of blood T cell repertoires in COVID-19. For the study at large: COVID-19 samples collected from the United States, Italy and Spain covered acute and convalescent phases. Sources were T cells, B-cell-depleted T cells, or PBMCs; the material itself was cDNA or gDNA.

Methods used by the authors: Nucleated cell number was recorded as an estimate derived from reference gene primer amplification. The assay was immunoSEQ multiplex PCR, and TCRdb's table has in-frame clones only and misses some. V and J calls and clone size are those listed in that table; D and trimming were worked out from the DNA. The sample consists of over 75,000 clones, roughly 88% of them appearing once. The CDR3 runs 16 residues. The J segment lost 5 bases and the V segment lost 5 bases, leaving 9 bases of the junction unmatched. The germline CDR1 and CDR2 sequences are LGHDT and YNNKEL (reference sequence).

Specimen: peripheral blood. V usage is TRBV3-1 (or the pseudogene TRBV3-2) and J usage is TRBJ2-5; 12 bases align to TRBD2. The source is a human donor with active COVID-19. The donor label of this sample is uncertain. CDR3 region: CASSTRLAGVRETQYF. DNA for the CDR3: TGTGCCAGCAGCACCCGACTAGCGGGGGTGAGGGAGACCCAGTACTTC.